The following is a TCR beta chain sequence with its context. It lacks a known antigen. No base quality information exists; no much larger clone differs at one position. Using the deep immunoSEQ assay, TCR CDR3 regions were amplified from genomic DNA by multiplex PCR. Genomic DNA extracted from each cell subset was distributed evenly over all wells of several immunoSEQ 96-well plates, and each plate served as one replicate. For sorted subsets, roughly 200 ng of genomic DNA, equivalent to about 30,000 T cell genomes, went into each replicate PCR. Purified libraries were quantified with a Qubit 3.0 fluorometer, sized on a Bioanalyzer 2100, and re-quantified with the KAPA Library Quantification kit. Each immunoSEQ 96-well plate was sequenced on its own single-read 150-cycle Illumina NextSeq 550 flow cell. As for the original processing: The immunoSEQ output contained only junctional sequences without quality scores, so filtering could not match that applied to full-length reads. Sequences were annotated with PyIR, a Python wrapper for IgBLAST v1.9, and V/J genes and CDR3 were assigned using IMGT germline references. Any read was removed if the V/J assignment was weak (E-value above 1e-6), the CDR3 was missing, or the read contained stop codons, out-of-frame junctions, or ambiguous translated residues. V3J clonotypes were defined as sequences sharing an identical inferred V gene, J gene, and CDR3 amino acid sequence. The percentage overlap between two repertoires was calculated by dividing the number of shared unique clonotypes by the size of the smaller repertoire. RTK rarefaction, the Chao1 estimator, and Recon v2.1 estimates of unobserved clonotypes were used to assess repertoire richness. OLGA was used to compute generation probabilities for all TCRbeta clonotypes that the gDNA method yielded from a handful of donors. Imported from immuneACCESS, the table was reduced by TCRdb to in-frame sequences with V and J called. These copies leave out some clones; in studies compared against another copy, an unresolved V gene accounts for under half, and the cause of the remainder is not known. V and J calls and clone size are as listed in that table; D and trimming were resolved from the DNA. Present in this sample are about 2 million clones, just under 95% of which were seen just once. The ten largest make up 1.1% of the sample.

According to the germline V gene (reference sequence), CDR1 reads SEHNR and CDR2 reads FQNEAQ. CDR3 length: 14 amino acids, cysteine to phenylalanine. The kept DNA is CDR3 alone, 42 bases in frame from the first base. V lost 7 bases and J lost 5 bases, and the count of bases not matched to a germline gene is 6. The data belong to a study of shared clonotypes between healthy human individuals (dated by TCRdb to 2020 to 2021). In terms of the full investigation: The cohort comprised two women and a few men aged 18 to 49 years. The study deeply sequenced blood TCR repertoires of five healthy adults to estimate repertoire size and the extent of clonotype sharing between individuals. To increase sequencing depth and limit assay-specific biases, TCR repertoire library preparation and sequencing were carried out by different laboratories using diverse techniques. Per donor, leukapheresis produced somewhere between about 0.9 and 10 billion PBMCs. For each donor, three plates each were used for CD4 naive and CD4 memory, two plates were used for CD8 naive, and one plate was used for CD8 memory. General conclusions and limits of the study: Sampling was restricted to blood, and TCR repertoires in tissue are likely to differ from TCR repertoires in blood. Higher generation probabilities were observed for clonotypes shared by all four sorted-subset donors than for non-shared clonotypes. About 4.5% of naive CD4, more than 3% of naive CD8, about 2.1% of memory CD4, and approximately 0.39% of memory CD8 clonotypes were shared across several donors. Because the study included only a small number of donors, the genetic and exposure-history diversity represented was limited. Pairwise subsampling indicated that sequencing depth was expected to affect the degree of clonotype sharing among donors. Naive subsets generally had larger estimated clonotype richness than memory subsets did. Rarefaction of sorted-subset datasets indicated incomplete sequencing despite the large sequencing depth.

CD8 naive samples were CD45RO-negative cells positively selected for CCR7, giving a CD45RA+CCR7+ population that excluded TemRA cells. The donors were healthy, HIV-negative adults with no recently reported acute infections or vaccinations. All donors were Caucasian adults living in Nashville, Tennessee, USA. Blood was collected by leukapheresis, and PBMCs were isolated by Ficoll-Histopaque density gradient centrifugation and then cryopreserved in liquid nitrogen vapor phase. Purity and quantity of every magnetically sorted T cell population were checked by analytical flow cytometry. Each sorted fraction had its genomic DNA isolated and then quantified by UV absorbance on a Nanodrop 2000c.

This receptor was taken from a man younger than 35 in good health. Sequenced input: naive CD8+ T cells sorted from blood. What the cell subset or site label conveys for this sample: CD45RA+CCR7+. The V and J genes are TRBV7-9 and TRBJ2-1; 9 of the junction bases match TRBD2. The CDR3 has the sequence CASTLAGRDNEQFF. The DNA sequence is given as TGTGCCAGCACGCTAGCGGGGAGGGACAATGAGCAGTTCTTC.